This TCR beta chain emerged from a study of cytomegalovirus exposure and HLA in healthy donors. General study findings and limits: In vitro confirmation showed three CMV-associated chains to be CMV antigen specific. TCR sequences were mostly rare, though some public TCRs occurred in many donors. The investigators catalogued 180 or so TCR beta chains as cytomegalovirus-associated.

For this clone: The target antigen is unknown.

V was shortened by 8 bases and J by 4 bases, with 11 bases between the two germline ends. Germline-derived CDR1 and CDR2 are MDHEN and SYDVKM. The CDR3 loop spans 13 amino acids. Using immunoSEQ multiplex PCR, the repertoire was profiled, and TCRdb retains in-frame clones only, with some absent. The sample lists 100,000 to 120,000 clones, roughly nine tenths seen once, with under 2% in the top ten. The receptor's source is a woman younger than 35 in good health and CMV-seronegative. V and J are TRBV28 and TRBJ1-4; D remains ambiguous. The sample consisted of PBMCs. In DNA form, the CDR3 reads TGTGCCAGCCGGCGGTCCGGTAATGAAAAACTGTTTTTT. This sequence encodes CASRRSGNEKLFF.